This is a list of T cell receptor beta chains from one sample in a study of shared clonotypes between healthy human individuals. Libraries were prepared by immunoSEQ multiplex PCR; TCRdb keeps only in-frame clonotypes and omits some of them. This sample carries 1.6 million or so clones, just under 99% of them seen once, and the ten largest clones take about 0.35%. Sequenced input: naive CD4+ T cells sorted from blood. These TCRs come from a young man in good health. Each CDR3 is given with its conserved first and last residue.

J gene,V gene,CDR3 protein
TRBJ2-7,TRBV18,CASSLLGTGVYEQYF
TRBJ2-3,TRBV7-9,CASSLLSPGADTQYF
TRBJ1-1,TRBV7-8,CASSLALIIDTEAFF
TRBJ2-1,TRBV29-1,CSVGQRAYNEQFF
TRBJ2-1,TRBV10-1,CASRPRVGGEQFF
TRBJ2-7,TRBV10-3,CAIAQTELSPSDRNEQYF
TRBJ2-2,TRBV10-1,CASSAPNTGELFF
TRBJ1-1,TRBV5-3,CARTPCSSGSVVNTEAFF
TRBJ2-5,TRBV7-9,CASSSTIGTPQETQYF
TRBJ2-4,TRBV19,CASRKQGDLAKNIQYF